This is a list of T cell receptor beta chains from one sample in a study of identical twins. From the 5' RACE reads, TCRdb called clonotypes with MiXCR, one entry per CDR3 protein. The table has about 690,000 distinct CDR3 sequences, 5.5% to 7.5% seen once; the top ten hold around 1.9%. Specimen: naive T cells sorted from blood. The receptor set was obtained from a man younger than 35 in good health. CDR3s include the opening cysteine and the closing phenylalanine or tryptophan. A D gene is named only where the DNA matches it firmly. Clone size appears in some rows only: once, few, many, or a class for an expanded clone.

TGCGCCAGCAGCTTGGAGCGACAGAGCAATTCACCCCTCCACTTT,CASSLERQSNSPLHF,once,TRBJ1-6,.,TRBV5-1,15
TGTGCCAGCAGCAGCGACGGTAGTAATTCACCCCTCCACTTT,CASSSDGSNSPLHF,many,TRBJ1-6,.,TRBV7-9,14
TGCGCCAGCAGCTTGGTTCCGCATGGGAGCTCTGGAAACACCATATATTTT,CASSLVPHGSSGNTIYF,many,TRBJ1-3,.,TRBV5-1,17
TGCAGTGCTAGAGATCTCGCAGACAATCAGCCCCAGCATTTT,CSARDLADNQPQHF,many,TRBJ1-5,.,TRBV20-1,14
TGCAGCGAAGGGGCCAATGAGCAGTTCTTC,CSEGANEQFF,.,TRBJ2-1,.,TRBV29-1,10
TGCGCCAGCAGCCAAGGTCCAGAATTTAACTATGGCTACACCTTC,CASSQGPEFNYGYTF,many,TRBJ1-2,.,TRBV4-1,15
TGTGCCAGCAGCTCGGGACTAGCGGGACCAGATACGCAGTATTTT,CASSSGLAGPDTQYF,many,TRBJ2-3,TRBD2,TRBV7-2,15
TGTGCCAGCAGCCAAGGGGACAGTTGGCCCGGCTTC,CASSQGDSWPGF,few,TRBJ2-4,TRBD1,TRBV3-1,12
TGTGCCAGCAGCCCCCCGGACCTACTAGCGGGTTATTTCAATGAGCAGTTCTTC,CASSPPDLLAGYFNEQFF,few,TRBJ2-1,TRBD2,TRBV14,18
TGTGCCAGCAGCTTAGCGGGACAGCAGCGGGAGACCCAGTACTTC,CASSLAGQQRETQYF,.,TRBJ2-5,TRBD1,TRBV7-9,15
TGTGCCAGCAGCTTAGTCGGGATAGCGGCCAGTTCCTACGAGCAGTACTTC,CASSLVGIAASSYEQYF,few,TRBJ2-7,.,TRBV7-7,17
TGTGCCAGCAGTTCCGGGGGCGCGATGGGCACTGAAGCTTTCTTT,CASSSGGAMGTEAFF,many,TRBJ1-1,.,TRBV28,15
TGTGCCAGCAGACCCTTACCGGACACGGCGGGAGAGCAGTACTTC,CASRPLPDTAGEQYF,few,TRBJ2-7,.,TRBV28,15
TGTGCCAGCAGCTCGAGCAACACTGAAGCTTTCTTT,CASSSSNTEAFF,many,TRBJ1-1,.,TRBV7-9,12
TGTGCCAGCAGCGTAAGCGGTCAAGAGACCCAGTACTTC,CASSVSGQETQYF,many,TRBJ2-5,.,TRBV9,13
TGTGCCAGCAGCAGGCCCGGGACAGATCAGCCCCAGCATTTT,CASSRPGTDQPQHF,.,TRBJ1-5,TRBD1,TRBV7-9,14
TGTGCCAGCAAGGTGGGCTTCTCCTACAATGAGCAGTTCTTC,CASKVGFSYNEQFF,few,TRBJ2-1,.,TRBV3-1,14
TGCAGTGCTAGTAGGGGACAGGGAGGGTACAGCAATCAGCCCCAGCATTTT,CSASRGQGGYSNQPQHF,.,TRBJ1-5,TRBD1,TRBV20-1,17
TGCAGCGTTGATATAGGTAGCACAGATACGCAGTATTTT,CSVDIGSTDTQYF,many,TRBJ2-3,.,TRBV29-1,13
TGTGCCAGCAGCCAAGCCTCCGCGGCTCCCGGGGGACCCAGAGATACGCAGTATTTT,CASSQASAAPGGPRDTQYF,few,TRBJ2-3,.,TRBV4-2,19
TGTGCCACCATGGACAGCCTCACAGATACGCAGTATTTT,CATMDSLTDTQYF,many,TRBJ2-3,.,TRBV24-1,13
TGTGCCAGCAGCGTAAGAGTGGACACTGAAGCTTTCTTT,CASSVRVDTEAFF,.,TRBJ1-1,.,TRBV9,13
TGCAGCGTTGAGGACAGGCTTAATGAAAAACTGTTTTTT,CSVEDRLNEKLFF,many,TRBJ1-4,TRBD1,TRBV29-1,13
TGTGCCATCAGTGAGTCAGGGCAGGGACGGAACTTC,CAISESGQGRNF,many,TRBJ2-5,.,TRBV10-3,12
TGTGCCAGCAGCCCCCTCTGGGACACTGAAGCTTTCTTT,CASSPLWDTEAFF,many,TRBJ1-1,.,TRBV4-2,13
TGCAGTGCCCCATGGAATTCCTGGGAAATGACAGATACGCAGTATTTT,CSAPWNSWEMTDTQYF,many,TRBJ2-3,.,TRBV20-1,16
TGCAGTGCCCGGGGACGGAAGATCCAAGAGACCCAGTACTTC,CSARGRKIQETQYF,many,TRBJ2-5,.,TRBV20-1,14
TGTGCCAGCAGCCAGATGATAGCGGGAGGGGGGAATGAGCAGTTCTTC,CASSQMIAGGGNEQFF,.,TRBJ2-1,TRBD2,TRBV3-1,16